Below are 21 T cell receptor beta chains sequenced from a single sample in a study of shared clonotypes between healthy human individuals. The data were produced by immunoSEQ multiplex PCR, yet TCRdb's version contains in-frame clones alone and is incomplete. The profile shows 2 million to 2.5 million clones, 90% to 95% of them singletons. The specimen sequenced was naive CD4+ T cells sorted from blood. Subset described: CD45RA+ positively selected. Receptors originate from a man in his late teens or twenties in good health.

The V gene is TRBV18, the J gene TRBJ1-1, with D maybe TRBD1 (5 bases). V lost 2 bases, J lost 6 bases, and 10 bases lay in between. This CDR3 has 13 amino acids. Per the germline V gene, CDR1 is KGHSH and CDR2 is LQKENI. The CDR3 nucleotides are TGTGCCAGCTCACCAGGTCAGGGATCTGAAGCTTTCTTT. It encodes CASSPGQGSEAFF.

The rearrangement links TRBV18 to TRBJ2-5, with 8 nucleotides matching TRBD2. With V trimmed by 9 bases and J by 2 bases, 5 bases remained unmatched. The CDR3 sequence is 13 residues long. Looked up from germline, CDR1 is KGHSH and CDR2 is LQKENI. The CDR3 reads CASTLAGQETQYF. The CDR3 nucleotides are TGTGCCAGTACCTTAGCGGGGCAAGAGACCCAGTACTTC.

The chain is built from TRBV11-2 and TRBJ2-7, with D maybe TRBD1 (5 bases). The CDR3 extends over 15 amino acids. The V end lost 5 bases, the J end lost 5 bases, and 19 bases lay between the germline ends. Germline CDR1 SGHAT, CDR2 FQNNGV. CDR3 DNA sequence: TGTGCCAGCAGCACCCCCGGCAGGGCTGGTGACGAGCAGTACTTC. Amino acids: CASSTPGRAGDEQYF.

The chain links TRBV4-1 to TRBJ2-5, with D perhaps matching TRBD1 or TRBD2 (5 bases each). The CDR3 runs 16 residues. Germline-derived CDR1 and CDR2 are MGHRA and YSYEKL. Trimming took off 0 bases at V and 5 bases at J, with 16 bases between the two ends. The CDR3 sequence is CASSQERDRGWETQYF. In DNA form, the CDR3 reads TGCGCCAGCAGCCAAGAGAGGGACCGTGGGTGGGAGACCCAGTACTTC.

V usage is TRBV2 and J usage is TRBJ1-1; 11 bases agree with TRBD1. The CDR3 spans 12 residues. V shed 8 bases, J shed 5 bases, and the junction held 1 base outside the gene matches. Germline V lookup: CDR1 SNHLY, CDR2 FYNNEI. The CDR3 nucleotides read TGTGCCAGCGGGACAGGGGGAACTGAAGCTTTCTTT. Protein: CASGTGGTEAFF.

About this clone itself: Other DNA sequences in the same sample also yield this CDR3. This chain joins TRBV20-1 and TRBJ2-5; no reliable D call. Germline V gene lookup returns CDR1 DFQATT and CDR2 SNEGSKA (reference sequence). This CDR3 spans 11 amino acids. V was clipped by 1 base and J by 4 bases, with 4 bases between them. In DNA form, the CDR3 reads TGCAGTGCTAGAGCAGGAGAGACCCAGTACTTC. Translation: CSARAGETQYF.

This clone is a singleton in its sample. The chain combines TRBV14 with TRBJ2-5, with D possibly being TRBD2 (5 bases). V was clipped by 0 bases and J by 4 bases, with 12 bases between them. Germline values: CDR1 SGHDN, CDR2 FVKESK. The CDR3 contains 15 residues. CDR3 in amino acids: CASSQDARVRETQYF. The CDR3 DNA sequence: TGTGCCAGCAGCCAAGATGCGCGGGTCAGAGAGACCCAGTACTTC.

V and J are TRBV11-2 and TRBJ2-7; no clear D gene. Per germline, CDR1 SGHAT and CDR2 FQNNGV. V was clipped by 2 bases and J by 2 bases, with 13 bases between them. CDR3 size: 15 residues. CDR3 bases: TGTGCCAGCAGCTTATCGCTCCAAACACCCTACGAGCAGTACTTC. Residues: CASSLSLQTPYEQYF.

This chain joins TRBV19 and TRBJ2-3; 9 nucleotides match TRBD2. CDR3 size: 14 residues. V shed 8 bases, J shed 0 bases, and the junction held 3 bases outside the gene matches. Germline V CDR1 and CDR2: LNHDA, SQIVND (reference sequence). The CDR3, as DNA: TGTGCCAGTGGGACTAGCCCTAGCACAGATACGCAGTATTTT. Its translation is CASGTSPSTDTQYF.

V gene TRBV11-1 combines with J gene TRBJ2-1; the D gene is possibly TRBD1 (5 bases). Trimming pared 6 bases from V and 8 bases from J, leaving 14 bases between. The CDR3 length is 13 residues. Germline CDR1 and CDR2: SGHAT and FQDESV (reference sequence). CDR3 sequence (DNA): TGTGCCAGCAGGGGGCAGGGAAAAGATGAGCAGTTCTTC. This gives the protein CASRGQGKDEQFF.

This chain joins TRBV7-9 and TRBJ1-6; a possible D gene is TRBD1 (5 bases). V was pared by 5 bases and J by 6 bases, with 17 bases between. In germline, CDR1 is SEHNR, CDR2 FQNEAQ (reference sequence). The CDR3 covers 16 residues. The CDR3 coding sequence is TGTGCCAGCAGCCCAGACGGGGACTGGCGTAATTCACCCCTCCACTTT. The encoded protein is CASSPDGDWRNSPLHF. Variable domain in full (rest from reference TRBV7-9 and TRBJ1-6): DTGVSQNPRHKITKRGQNVTFRCDPISEHNRLYWYRQTLGQGPEFLTYFQNEAQLEKSRLLSDRFSAERPKGSFSTLEIQRTEQGDSAMYLCASSPDGDWRNSPLHFGNGTRLTVT.

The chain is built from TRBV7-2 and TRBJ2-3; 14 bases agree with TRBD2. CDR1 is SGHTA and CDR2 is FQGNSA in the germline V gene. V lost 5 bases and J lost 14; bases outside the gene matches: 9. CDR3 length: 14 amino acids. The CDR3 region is CASSLGTSGRELYF. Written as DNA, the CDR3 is TGTGCCAGCAGCCTGGGGACTAGCGGGAGAGAGCTGTATTTT.

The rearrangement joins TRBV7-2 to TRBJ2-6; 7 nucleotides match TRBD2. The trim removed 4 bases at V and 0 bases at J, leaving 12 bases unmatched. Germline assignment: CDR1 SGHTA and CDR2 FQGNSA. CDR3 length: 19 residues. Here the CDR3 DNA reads TGTGCCAGCAGCTCCGAGGGACTAAACTTCCTCTCTGGGGCCAACGTCCTGACTTTC. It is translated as CASSSEGLNFLSGANVLTF.

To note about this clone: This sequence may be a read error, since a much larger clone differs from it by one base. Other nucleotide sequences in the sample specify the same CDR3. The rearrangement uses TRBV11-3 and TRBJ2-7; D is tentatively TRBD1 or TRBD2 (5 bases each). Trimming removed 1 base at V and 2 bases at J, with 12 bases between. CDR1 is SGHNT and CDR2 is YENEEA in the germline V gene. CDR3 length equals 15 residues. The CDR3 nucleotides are TGTGCCAGCAGCTTAGGGGGGACCCCAGCCTACGAGCAGTACTTC. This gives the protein CASSLGGTPAYEQYF. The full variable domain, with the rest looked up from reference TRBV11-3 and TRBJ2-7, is EAGVVQSPRYKIIEKKQPVAFWCNPISGHNTLYWYLQNLGQGPELLIRYENEEAVDDSQLPKDRFSAERLKGVDSTLKIQPAELGDSAVYLCASSLGGTPAYEQYFGPGTRLTVT.

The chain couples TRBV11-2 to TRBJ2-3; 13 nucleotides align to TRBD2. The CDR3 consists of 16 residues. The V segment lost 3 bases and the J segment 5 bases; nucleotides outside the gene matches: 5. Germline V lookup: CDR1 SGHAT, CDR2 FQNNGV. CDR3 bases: TGTGCCAGCAGCTTGTCCGGGACTAGCGGGAAAGATACGCAGTATTTT. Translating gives CASSLSGTSGKDTQYF. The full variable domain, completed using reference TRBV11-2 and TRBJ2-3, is EAGVAQSPRYKIIEKRQSVAFWCNPISGHATLYWYQQILGQGPKLLIQFQNNGVVDDSQLPKDRFSAERLKGVDSTLKIQPAKLEDSAVYLCASSLSGTSGKDTQYFGPGTRLTVL.

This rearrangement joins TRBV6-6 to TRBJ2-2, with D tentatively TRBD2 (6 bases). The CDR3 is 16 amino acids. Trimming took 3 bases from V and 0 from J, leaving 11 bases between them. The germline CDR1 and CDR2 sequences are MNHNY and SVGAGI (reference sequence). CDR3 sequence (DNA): TGTGCCAGCAGTTATCTTAGCGGAGCGAACACCGGGGAGCTGTTTTTT. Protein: CASSYLSGANTGELFF.

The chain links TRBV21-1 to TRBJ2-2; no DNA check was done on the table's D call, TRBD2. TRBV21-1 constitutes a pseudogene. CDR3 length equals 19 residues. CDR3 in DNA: TGTGCCAGCAGCAAAGGAAATAGCGGGGCCTCGCGGGGCACCGGGGAGCTGTTTTTT. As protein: CASSKGNSGASRGTGELFF.

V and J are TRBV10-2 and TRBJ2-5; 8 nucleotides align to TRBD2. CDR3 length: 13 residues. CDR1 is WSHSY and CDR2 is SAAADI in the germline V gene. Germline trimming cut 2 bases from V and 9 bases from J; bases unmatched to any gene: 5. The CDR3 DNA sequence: TGCGCCAGCAGTGAGGTCGGGGGGGCGGCCCAGTACTTC. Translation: CASSEVGGAAQYF.

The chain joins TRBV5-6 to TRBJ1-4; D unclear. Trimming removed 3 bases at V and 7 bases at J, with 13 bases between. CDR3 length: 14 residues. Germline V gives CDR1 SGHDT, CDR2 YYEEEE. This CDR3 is CASSSGSYLEKLFF. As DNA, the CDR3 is TGTGCCAGCAGCTCCGGCAGCTACCTTGAAAAACTGTTTTTT.

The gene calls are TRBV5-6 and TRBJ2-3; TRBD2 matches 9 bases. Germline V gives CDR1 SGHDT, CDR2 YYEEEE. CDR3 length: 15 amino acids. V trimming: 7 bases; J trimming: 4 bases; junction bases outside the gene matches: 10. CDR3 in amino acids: CASGQGGRAADTQYF. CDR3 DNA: TGTGCCAGCGGCCAGGGCGGGAGGGCCGCAGATACGCAGTATTTT.

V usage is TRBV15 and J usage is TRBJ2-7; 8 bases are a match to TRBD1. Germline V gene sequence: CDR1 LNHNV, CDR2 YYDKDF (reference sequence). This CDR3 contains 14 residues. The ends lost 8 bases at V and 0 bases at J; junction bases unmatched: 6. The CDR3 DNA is TGTGCCACCGGCCCAGGGGGCATCTCCTACGAGCAGTACTTC. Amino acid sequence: CATGPGGISYEQYF.